Listed below are T cell receptor beta chains from one sample, sequenced in a study of shared clonotypes between healthy human individuals. Clones were read by immunoSEQ multiplex PCR, and TCRdb kept only the in-frame ones, dropping some. The sample holds hundreds of thousands of clones; approximately 95% are singletons and the top ten take approximately 0.11%. The sample comprised naive CD8+ T cells sorted from blood. The source of these receptors is a woman aged 25 to 39 in good health. CDR3s include the opening cysteine and the closing phenylalanine or tryptophan. A clone size is listed for some rows: how often the clone was seen (once, few, many), or a class if it is expanded.

v_gene: TRBV7-9; abundance: -; CDR3aa: CASSLSDRWVINEKLFF
v_gene: TRBV11-2; abundance: -; CDR3aa: CASSFPDPHEQYF
v_gene: TRBV27; abundance: once; CDR3aa: CASREGGAHYYGYTF
v_gene: TRBV2; abundance: -; CDR3aa: CASRTSGTVRYNEQFF
v_gene: TRBV5-6; abundance: -; CDR3aa: CASSLGLSVYEQYF
v_gene: TRBV4-1; abundance: -; CDR3aa: CASSQVAVPGAFF
v_gene: TRBV7-9; abundance: -; CDR3aa: CASSLEVGGTGAEQPQHF
v_gene: TRBV5-6; abundance: -; CDR3aa: CASSLGTGRSYEQYF
v_gene: TRBV7-2; abundance: -; CDR3aa: CASSLEWYPYEQYF
v_gene: TRBV6-5; abundance: -; CDR3aa: CASSYSGGTYEQYF
v_gene: TRBV7-9; abundance: -; CDR3aa: CASSSTGEGDQPQHF
v_gene: TRBV4-1; abundance: -; CDR3aa: CASSYTGGTQYF
v_gene: TRBV28; abundance: -; CDR3aa: CASSLGNNQPQHF
v_gene: TRBV27; abundance: -; CDR3aa: CASSFTIMTSGRETQYF
v_gene: TRBV10-2; abundance: once; CDR3aa: CASGTSANTGELFF
v_gene: TRBV5-5; abundance: -; CDR3aa: CASSLTGARAGELFF